The rows below give T cell receptor beta chains drawn from one sample of a study of shared T cell receptors in the human thymus. Method: immunoSEQ multiplex PCR; TCRdb's copy keeps in-frame clones and lacks some. Of hundreds of thousands of clones listed, approximately 83% were seen once; the top ten hold roughly 0.01%. These data were also reused for a study on human thymus T cells.

Sequences were obtained from thymocytes. The receptors were gathered from a girl less than two years old with a congenital heart defect. The CDR3 runs from the conserved cysteine through the conserved F or W. D genes are given only for firm matches.

V,J,D,CDR3
TRBV29-1,TRBJ2-2,TRBD2,CSAKEGLAGGGGELFF
TRBV27,TRBJ1-5,TRBD1,CASSPLADRVGENQPQHF
TRBV14,TRBJ2-7,NA,CASSQDLAGPEDEQYF
TRBV7-9,TRBJ2-5,NA,CASSFLLGGACETQYF
TRBV25-1,TRBJ2-5,TRBD2,CASSIQRGQETQYF
TRBV10-3,TRBJ1-5,NA,CAISERRGGTNQPQHF
TRBV11-2,TRBJ1-2,TRBD1,CASSLVRDRGHYGYTF
TRBV9,TRBJ1-2,NA,CASSTPDVKGDGYTF
TRBV5-5,TRBJ1-6,TRBD1,CASSFRGQDPNSPLHF
TRBV2,TRBJ1-1,NA,CASSEYRGKGAAAFF
TRBV18,TRBJ2-7,TRBD1,CASSQTTHPGQGSYEQYF
TRBV5-8,TRBJ2-5,NA,CASSTRQDVQETQYF
TRBV4-2,TRBJ2-1,NA,CASSPRDSGAPFYNEQFF
TRBV2,TRBJ1-5,NA,CASSTDQPQHF
TRBV9,TRBJ2-1,NA,CASSGGLPDYNEQFF
TRBV4-3,TRBJ2-5,TRBD2,CASSRLADPSHQETQYF
TRBV7-9,TRBJ1-2,NA,CASSLTGGGYGYTF
TRBV14,TRBJ2-1,TRBD2,CASSQDLTSGLAGGYNEQFF
TRBV5-5,TRBJ2-7,NA,CASSFFIRSIVYEQYF
TRBV30,TRBJ1-2,NA,CAWSVRLAGPDGVVMATPHGYTF
TRBV28,TRBJ1-3,TRBD1,CASSGWDSETSGNTIYF
TRBV6-1,TRBJ1-2,TRBD1,CASSQLPQGGDGYTF
TRBV7-9,TRBJ1-2,NA,CASSLWQGQINYGYTF
TRBV6-1,TRBJ1-2,NA,CASSESPPASGQGYTF
TRBV27,TRBJ1-6,NA,CASSLYTKLNSPLHF
TRBV6-5,TRBJ1-1,NA,CASSYPDGTEAFF
TRBV18,TRBJ1-2,NA,CASSPPEREGTYGYTF
TRBV7-7,TRBJ2-5,NA,CASSLGLAETQYF
TRBV4-1,TRBJ1-2,NA,CASSLFAGTDYGYTF
TRBV9,TRBJ2-3,TRBD1,CASSPQGDTDTQYF
TRBV5-8,TRBJ1-2,NA,CASSLGDSYGYTF
TRBV7-3,TRBJ1-1,NA,CASSLQVVTEAFF
TRBV19,TRBJ1-1,NA,CASSIRKGDTEAFF
TRBV18,TRBJ2-7,NA,CASSRDRRGAGYEQYF
TRBV6-7,TRBJ1-2,TRBD1,CASSYERDSNYGYTF
TRBV5-1,TRBJ1-3,TRBD1,CASSLVVGAGQEISGNTIYF
TRBV20-1,TRBJ2-7,TRBD1,CSANRGQQYF
TRBV6-1,TRBJ2-4,TRBD2,CASSDLSGGEGLNIQYF
TRBV5-5,TRBJ1-1,NA,CASSFYRSWADWQLNTEAFF
TRBV14,TRBJ1-3,TRBD1,CASSQGRQGDKKGNTIYF
TRBV2,TRBJ2-7,TRBD2,CASNEERGPSSYEQYF
TRBV5-1,TRBJ1-1,TRBD1,CASSSGQGGLVGTEAFF
TRBV6-4,TRBJ1-3,TRBD1,CASTPTGHSGNTIYF
TRBV7-3,TRBJ2-3,TRBD2,CASSAGLDRGMQYF
TRBV7-2,TRBJ2-3,TRBD2,CASSMAGGPGDTQYF
TRBV19,TRBJ2-1,TRBD2,CASSPQLAGTDEQFF
TRBV27,TRBJ2-5,NA,CASSPWVWGTQETQYF
TRBV10-3,TRBJ2-3,NA,CAISEDGDTQYF
TRBV7-2,TRBJ2-1,TRBD2,CASSLSPLRLAGYNEQFF
TRBV4-1,TRBJ2-7,NA,CASSQYEDWNTYEQYF
TRBV7-3,TRBJ1-3,NA,CASSPRDSPGNTIYF
TRBV29-1,TRBJ1-1,NA,CSVSTTRNTEAFF
TRBV15,TRBJ2-7,NA,CATSRGHHDTNYEQYF
TRBV15,TRBJ2-7,TRBD1,CATSREPPRGRGNEQYF
TRBV13,TRBJ1-2,TRBD1,CASRDRQGRKYGYTF
TRBV28,TRBJ1-5,TRBD1,CASSWGQGLGEGSNQPQHF
TRBV19,TRBJ2-1,TRBD1,CASTPRDRPYNEQFF
TRBV29-1,TRBJ2-1,NA,CSVVGSRVPFF
TRBV5-4,TRBJ2-4,NA,CASSLGGGVVKNIQYF